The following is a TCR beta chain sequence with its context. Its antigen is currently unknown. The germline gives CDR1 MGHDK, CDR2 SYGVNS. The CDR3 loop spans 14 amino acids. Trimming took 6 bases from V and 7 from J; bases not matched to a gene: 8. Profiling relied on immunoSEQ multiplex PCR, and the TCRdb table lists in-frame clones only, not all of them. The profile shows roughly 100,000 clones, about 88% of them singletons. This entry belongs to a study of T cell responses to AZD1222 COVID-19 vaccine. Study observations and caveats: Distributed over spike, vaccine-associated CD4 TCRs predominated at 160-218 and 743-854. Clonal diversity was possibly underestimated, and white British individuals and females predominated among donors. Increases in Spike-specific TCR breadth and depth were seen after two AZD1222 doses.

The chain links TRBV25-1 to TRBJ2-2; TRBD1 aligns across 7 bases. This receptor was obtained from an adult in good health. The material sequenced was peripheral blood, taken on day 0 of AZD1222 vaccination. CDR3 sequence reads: CASRGQAYHGELFF. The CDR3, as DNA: TGTGCCAGCAGAGGACAGGCTTATCACGGGGAGCTGTTTTTT.